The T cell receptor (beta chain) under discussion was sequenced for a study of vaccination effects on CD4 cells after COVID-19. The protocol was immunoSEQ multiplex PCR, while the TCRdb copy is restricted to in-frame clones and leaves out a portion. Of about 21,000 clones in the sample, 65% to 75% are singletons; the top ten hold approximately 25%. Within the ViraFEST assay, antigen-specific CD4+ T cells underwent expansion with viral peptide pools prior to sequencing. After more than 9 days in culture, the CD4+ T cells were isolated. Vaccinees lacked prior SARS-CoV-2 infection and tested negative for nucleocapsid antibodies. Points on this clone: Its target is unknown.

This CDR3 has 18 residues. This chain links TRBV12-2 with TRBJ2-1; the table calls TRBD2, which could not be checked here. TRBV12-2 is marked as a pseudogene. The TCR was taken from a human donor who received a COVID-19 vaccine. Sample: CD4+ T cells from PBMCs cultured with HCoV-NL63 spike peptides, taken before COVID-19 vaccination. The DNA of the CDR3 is TGTGCAAGTCGCTTAGAGCCCCGTGAGCGGGAGGTATACAATGAGCAGTTCTTC. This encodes CASRLEPREREVYNEQFF.